Given below is one T cell receptor (beta chain) in context. CDR3 length: 13 amino acids. The V gene lost 6 bases and the J gene lost 3 bases, with 11 bases spanning the gap. Germline values: CDR1 MNHGY, CDR2 SVAAGI. In the study's own analysis: Out-of-frame sequences were removed, leaving a few million distinct TCRbeta sequences. This table comes from immunoSEQ multiplex PCR, and its TCRdb copy is limited to in-frame clones, with some not included. That table gives V, J and clone size, and the DNA gave D and trimming. The sample has tens of thousands of clones; roughly four fifths are singletons. The record originates from a study of memory CD4+ T cells and cytomegalovirus serostatus. Single viable CD3+CD4+CD8-CD45RO+ cells were sorted as the memory CD4+ T cells.

Sequencing was performed on memory CD4+ T cells from blood. The rearrangement links TRBV6-9 to TRBJ1-2; no definite D call. This TCR derives from an adult in good health and CMV-seronegative. The CDR3, as DNA: TGTGCCAGCAGACGTACAAAGGACTATGGCTACACCTTC. This sequence encodes CASRRTKDYGYTF.